This T cell receptor (beta chain) was observed in a study of T cell responses to AZD1222 COVID-19 vaccine. Points from the study as a whole: Most donors were white British and more were female, and clonal diversity was possibly underestimated.

As to this clone: The antigen is unknown.

Per the germline V gene, CDR1 is KGHSH and CDR2 is LQKENI. With 3 bases clipped from V and 5 bases from J, the junction kept 10 bases outside the gene matches. The CDR3 has 16 residues. The table came from immunoSEQ multiplex PCR; TCRdb's copy has only in-frame clones and leaves some out. Of some 140,000 clones in the sample, approximately 88% are singletons; the top ten hold approximately 4%. The starting material was peripheral blood, obtained on day 0 of AZD1222 vaccination. The V call is TRBV18, the J call TRBJ2-1, with 7 bases matching TRBD1. The receptor was isolated from an adult in good health. The CDR3 reads CASSPPPGGMDNEQFF. CDR3 DNA sequence: TGTGCCAGCTCACCTCCTCCAGGGGGAATGGACAATGAGCAGTTCTTC.